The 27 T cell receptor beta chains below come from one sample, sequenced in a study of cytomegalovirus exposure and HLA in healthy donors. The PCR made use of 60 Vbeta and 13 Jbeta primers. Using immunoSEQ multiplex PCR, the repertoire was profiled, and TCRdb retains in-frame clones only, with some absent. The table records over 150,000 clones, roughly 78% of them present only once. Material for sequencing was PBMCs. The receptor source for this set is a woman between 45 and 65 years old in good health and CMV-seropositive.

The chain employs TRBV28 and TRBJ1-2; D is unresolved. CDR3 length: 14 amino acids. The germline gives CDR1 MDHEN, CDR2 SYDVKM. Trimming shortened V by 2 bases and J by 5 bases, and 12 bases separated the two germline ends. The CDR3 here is CASSLLGSLYGYTF. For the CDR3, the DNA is TGTGCCAGCAGTTTACTGGGGAGTTTGTATGGCTACACCTTC.

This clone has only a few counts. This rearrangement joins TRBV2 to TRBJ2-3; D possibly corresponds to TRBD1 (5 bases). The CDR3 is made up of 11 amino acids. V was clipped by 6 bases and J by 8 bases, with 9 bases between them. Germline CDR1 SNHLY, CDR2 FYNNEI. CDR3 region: CASRLGATQYF. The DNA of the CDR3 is TGTGCCAGCAGGCTAGGGGCTACGCAGTATTTT.

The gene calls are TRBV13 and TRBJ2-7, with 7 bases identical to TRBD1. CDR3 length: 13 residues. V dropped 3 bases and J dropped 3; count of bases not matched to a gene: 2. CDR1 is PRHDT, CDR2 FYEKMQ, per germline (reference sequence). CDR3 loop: CASSFRGNYEQYF. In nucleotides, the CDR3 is TGTGCCAGCAGCTTCAGGGGGAACTACGAGCAGTACTTC.

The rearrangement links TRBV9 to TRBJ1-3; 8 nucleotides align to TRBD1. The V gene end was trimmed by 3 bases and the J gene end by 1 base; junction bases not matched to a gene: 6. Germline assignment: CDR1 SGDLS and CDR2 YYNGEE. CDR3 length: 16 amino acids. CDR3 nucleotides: TGTGCCAGCAGCGGACCGAGGACAGGGTCTGGAAACACCATATATTTT. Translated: CASSGPRTGSGNTIYF.

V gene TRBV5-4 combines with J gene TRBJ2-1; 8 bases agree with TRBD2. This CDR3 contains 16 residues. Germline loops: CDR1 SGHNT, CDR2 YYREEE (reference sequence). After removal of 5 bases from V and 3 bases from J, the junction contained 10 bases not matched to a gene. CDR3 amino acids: CASRSVGGGYYNEQFF. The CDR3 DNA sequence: TGTGCCAGCAGGTCCGTGGGCGGGGGGTACTACAATGAGCAGTTCTTC.

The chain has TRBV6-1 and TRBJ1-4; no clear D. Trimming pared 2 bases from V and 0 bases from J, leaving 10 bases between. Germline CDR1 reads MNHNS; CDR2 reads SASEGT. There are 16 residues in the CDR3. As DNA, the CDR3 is TGTGCCAGCAGTGAAATGAGAGGGCCAACTAATGAAAAACTGTTTTTT. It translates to CASSEMRGPTNEKLFF.

CDR3 nucleotides: TGTGCCAGCAGCGGGACAGATGGATATGGCTACACCTTC. This sequence encodes CASSGTDGYGYTF. The V and J genes are TRBV6-1 and TRBJ1-2; 7 nucleotides line up with TRBD1. V trimming: 6 bases; J trimming: 5 bases; junction bases outside the gene matches: 6. The CDR3 has 13 residues. Germline lookup yields CDR1 MNHNS and CDR2 SASEGT.

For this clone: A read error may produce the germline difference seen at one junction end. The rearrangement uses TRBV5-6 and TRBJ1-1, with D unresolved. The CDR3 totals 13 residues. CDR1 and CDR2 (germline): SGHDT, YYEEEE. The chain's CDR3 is CASNLGRIPEAFF. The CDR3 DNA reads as TGTGCCAGCAACTTGGGCAGGATCCCTGAAGCTTTCTTT.

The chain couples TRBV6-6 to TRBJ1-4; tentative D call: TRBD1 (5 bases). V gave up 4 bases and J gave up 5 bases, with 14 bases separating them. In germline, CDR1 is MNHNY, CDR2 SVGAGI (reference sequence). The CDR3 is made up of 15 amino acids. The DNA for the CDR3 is TGTGCCAGCAGTTTCTCTCAGGGTGGGAATGAAAAACTGTTTTTT. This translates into CASSFSQGGNEKLFF.

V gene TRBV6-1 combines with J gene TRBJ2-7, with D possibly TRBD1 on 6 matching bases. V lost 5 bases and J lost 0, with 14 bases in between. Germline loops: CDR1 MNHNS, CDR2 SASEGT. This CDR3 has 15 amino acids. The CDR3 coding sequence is TGTGCCAGCAGTTGGGGACACCTAAGCTCCTACGAGCAGTACTTC. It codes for CASSWGHLSSYEQYF.

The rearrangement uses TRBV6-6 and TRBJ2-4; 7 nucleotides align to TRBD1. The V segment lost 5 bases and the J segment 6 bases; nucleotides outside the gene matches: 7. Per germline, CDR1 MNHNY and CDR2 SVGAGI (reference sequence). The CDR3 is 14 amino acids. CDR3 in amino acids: CASSPGQLPNIQYF. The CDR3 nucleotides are TGTGCCAGCAGTCCGGGACAGTTACCAAACATTCAGTACTTC.

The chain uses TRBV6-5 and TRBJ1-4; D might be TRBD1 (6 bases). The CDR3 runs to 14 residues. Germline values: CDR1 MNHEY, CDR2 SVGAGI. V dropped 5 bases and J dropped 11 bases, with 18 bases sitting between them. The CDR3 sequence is CASSPSYREPKLFF. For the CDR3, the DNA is TGTGCCAGCAGTCCGTCCTACAGGGAACCGAAACTGTTTTTT.

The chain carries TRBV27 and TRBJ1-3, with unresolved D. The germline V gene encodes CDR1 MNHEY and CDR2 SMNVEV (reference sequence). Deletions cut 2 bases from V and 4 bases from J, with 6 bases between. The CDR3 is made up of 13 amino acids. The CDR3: CASSLRRGNTIYF. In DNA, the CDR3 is TGTGCCAGCAGTTTACGGAGGGGAAACACCATATATTTT.

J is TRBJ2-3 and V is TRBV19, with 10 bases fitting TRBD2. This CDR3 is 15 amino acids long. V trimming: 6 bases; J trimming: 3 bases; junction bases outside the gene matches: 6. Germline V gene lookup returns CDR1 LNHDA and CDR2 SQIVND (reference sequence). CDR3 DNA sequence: TGTGCCAGTAGGAGCCCAGCGGGGGGGACAGATACGCAGTATTTT. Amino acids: CASRSPAGGTDTQYF.

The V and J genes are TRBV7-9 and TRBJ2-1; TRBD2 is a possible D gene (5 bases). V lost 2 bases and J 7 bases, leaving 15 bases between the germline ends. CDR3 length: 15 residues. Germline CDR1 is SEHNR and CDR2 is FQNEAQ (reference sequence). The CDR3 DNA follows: TGTGCCAGCAGCTTACTAGCCCCTAATGGGAATGAGCAGTTCTTC. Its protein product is CASSLLAPNGNEQFF.

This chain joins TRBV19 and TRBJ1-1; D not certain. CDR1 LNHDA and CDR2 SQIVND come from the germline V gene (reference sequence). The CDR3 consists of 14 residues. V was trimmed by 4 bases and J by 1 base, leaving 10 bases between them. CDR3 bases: TGTGCCAGTAGTAAGTCGGGGAGGAACACTGAAGCTTTCTTT. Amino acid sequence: CASSKSGRNTEAFF. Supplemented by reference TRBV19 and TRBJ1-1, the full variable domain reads DGGITQSPKYLFRKEGQNVTLSCEQNLNHDAMYWYRQDPGQGLRLIYYSQIVNDFQKGDIAEGYSVSREKKESFPLTVTSAQKNPTAFYLCASSKSGRNTEAFFGQGTRLTVV.

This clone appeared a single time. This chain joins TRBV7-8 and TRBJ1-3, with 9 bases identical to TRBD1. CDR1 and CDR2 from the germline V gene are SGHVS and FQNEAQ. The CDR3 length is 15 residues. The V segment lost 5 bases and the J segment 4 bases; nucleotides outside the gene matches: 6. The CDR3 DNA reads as TGTGCCAGCAGCCATGTACAGGGGGCAGGAAACACCATATATTTT. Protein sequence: CASSHVQGAGNTIYF.

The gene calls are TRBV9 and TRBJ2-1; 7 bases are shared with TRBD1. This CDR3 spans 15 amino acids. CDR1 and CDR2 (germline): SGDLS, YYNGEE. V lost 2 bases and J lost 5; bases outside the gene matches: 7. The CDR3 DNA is TGTGCCAGCAGCGTCTCGACAGGGTCGCACAATGAGCAGTTCTTC. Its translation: CASSVSTGSHNEQFF.

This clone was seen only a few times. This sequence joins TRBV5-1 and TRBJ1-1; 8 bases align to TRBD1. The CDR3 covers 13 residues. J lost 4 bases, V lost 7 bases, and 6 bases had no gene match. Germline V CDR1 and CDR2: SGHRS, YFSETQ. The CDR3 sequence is CASGTTGVTEAFF. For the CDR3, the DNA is TGCGCCAGCGGGACGACAGGGGTCACTGAAGCTTTCTTT. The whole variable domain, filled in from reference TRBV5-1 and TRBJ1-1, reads KAGVTQTPRYLIKTRGQQVTLSCSPISGHRSVSWYQQTPGQGLQFLFEYFSETQRNKGNFPGRFSGRQFSNSRSEMNVSTLELGDSALYLCASGTTGVTEAFFGQGTRLTVV.

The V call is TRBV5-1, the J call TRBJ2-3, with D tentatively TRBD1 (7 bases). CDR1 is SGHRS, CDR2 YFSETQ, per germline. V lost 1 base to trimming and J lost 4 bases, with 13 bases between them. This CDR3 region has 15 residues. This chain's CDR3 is CASSLITGDSDTQYF. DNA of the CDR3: TGCGCCAGCAGCTTGATAACAGGGGACTCAGATACGCAGTATTTT. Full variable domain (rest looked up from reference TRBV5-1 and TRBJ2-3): KAGVTQTPRYLIKTRGQQVTLSCSPISGHRSVSWYQQTPGQGLQFLFEYFSETQRNKGNFPGRFSGRQFSNSRSEMNVSTLELGDSALYLCASSLITGDSDTQYFGPGTRLTVL.

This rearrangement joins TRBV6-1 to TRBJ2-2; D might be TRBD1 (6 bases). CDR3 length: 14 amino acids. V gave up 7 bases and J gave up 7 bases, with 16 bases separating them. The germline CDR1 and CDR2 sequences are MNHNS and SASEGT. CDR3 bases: TGTGCCAGCACGGTGGGGGCATCGGGCGGGGAGCTGTTTTTT. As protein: CASTVGASGGELFF.

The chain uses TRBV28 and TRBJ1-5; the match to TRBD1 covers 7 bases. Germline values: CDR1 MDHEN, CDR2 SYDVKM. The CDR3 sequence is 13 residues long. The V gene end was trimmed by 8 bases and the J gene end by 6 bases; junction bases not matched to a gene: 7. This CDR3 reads CASRDSVGQPQHF. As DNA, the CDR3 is TGTGCCAGCCGGGACAGTGTGGGTCAGCCCCAGCATTTT.

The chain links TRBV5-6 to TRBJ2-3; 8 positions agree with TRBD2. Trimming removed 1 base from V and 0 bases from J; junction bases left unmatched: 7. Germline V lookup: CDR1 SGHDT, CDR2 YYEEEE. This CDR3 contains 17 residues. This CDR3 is CASSLRTSGTSTDTQYF. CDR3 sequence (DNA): TGTGCCAGCAGCTTGCGTACTAGCGGAACTAGCACAGATACGCAGTATTTT.

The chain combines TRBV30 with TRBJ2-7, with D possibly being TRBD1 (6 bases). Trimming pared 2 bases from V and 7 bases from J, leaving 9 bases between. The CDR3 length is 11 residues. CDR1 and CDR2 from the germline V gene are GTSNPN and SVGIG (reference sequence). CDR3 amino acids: CAWSTGWEQYF. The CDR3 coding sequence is TGTGCCTGGAGTACAGGGTGGGAGCAGTACTTC.

CDR3 sequence (DNA): TGCAGCGTTGAAGAGGCAGGGGTAGGCTATGGCTACACCTTC. Its translation is CSVEEAGVGYGYTF. V and J are TRBV29-1 and TRBJ1-2; tentatively, D is TRBD1 (6 bases). Per the germline V gene, CDR1 is SQVTM and CDR2 is ANQGSEA. The germline V and J ends were trimmed by 0 bases and 4 bases, with 12 bases remaining between them. CDR3 length: 14 residues.

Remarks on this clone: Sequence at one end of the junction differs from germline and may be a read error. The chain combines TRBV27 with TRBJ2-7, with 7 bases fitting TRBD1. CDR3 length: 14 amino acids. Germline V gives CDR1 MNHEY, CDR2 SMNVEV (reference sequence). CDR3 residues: CASSTRDRSHPLDF. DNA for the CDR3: TGTGCCAGCAGTACTCGGGACAGATCTCACCCCTTGGACTTC.

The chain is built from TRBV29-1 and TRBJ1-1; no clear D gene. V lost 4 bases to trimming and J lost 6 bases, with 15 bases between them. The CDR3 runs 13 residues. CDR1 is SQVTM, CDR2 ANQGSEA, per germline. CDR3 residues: CSVGAPSGAEAFF. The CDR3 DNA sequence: TGCAGCGTTGGCGCCCCCTCGGGAGCTGAAGCTTTCTTT.